Below, one T cell receptor (beta chain) is given with its context. Clones were sequenced by immunoSEQ multiplex PCR, and TCRdb holds only the in-frame ones, with some missing. Here the sample spans roughly 20,000 clones, 79% being singletons. The entry originates in a study of OX40 agonist ivuxolimab in advanced cancers. Study details: Patients were dosed intravenously with ivuxolimab at 0.01 to 10 mg/kg every 2 weeks. Patients with prior anti-PD-1, anti-PD-L1 or anti-CTLA-4 therapy were eligible; 40% to 45% had some.

This CDR3 comprises 12 residues. Trimming took 5 bases from V and 10 from J, leaving 12 bases between them. The V gene's germline CDR1 is SGHTA and CDR2 FQGNSA. Sample: CD4+ or CD8+ T cells sorted from blood, taken in a trial of the OX40 agonist ivuxolimab. The chain joins TRBV7-2 to TRBJ2-1; D is possibly TRBD2 (6 bases). This sequence originates from an adult with an advanced solid tumor such as melanoma, head and neck, liver or kidney cancer. CDR3 sequence reads: CASSRAGGEQFF. The CDR3 region has the DNA TGTGCCAGCAGCCGAGCTGGGGGGGAGCAGTTCTTC.